This T cell receptor beta chain was obtained from a study of neurological immune-mediated disorders. Study results and caveats: CDR3 amino acid sequences found in expanded clones were never shared across subjects, suggesting private repertoires in all groups.

Synthesis of cDNA was performed by 5'RACE using 10-nucleotide random UMIs. TCRdb processed the 5' RACE reads anew with MiXCR; each CDR3 protein has one entry. The profile shows 30,000 to 45,000 distinct CDR3 sequences, approximately 4.4% of them singletons. This clonotype was picked up many times. Antigen: not known. There are 14 residues in the CDR3. The germline V gene has CDR1 KGHSH and CDR2 LQKENI. The ends were cut back, 5 bases at V and 8 bases at J, with 18 bases in the middle. The sequenced sample was CD4+ T cells from blood. This receptor was obtained from a man in his late teens or twenties in good health. The chain joins TRBV18 to TRBJ1-2; unclear D gene. The CDR3: CASSSSPPSEGYTF. The CDR3 DNA sequence: TGTGCCAGCTCATCATCCCCCCCATCCGAGGGCTACACCTTC.